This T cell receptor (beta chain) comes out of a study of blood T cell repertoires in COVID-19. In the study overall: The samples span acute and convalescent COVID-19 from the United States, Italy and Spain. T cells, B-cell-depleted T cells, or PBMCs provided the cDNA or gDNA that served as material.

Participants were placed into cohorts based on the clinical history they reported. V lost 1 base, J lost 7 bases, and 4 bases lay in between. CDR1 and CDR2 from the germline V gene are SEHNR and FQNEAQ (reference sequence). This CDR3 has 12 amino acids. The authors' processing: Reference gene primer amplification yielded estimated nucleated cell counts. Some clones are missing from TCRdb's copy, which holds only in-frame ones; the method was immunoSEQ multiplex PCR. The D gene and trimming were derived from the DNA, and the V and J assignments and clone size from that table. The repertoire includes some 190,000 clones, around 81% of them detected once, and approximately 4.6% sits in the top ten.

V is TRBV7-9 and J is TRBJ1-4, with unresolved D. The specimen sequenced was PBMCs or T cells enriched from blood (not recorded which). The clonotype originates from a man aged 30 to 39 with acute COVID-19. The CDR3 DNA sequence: TGTGCCAGCAGCTTAGGGAGTGAAAAACTGTTTTTT. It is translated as CASSLGSEKLFF.